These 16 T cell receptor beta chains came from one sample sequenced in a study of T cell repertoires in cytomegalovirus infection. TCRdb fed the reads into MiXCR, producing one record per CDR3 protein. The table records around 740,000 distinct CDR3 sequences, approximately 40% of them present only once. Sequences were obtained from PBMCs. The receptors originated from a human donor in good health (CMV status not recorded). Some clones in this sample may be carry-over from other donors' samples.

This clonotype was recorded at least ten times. CDR3 coding DNA: TGTGCCAGCAGCTTGGGGGGTCGTCGCACAGATACGCAGTATTTT. Residues: CASSLGGRRTDTQYF. The chain uses TRBV7-6 and TRBJ2-3, with TRBD2 as a possible D gene (6 bases). From germline, CDR1 is SGHVS and CDR2 FNYEAQ. The CDR3 has 15 amino acids. V lost 3 bases and J 1 base, leaving 11 bases between the germline ends.

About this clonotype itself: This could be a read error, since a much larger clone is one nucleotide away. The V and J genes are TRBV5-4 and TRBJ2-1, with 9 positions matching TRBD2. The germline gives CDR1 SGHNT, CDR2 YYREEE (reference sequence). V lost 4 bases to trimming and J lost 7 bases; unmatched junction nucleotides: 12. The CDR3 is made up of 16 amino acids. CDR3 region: CASSAGGGERGNEQFF. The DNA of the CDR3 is TGTGCCAGCAGCGCCGGCGGGGGGGAGCGGGGGAATGAGCAGTTCTTC.

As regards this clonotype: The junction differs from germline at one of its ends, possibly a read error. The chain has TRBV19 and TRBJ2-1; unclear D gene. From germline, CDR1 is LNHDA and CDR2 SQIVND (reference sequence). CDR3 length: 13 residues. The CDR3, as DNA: TGTGCCAGTTCTTTTGCTCCTAACAATGATCAGTTCTTC. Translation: CASSFAPNNDQFF.

The chain's CDR3 is CSALDFYSNQPQHF. The CDR3 nucleotides are TGCAGTGCCCTGGATTTTTATAGCAATCAGCCCCAGCATTTT. The chain joins TRBV20-1 to TRBJ1-5, with D unresolved. The CDR3 loop spans 14 amino acids. V was shortened by 6 bases and J by 0 bases, with 12 bases between the two germline ends. In germline, CDR1 is DFQATT, CDR2 SNEGSKA (reference sequence).

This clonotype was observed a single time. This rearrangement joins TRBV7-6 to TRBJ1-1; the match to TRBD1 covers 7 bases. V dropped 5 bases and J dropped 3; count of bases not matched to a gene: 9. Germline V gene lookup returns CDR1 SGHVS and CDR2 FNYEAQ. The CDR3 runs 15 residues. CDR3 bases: TGTGCCAGCAGCCCTCGACAGGGCAGGGACACTGAAGCTTTCTTT. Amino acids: CASSPRQGRDTEAFF.

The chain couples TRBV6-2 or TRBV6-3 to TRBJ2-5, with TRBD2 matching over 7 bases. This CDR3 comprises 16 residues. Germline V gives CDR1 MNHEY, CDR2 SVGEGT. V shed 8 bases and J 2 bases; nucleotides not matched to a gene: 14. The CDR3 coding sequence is TGTGCCAGCTCCCGGCGGGGGAGGGGCTTTCAAGAGACCCAGTACTTC. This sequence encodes CASSRRGRGFQETQYF.

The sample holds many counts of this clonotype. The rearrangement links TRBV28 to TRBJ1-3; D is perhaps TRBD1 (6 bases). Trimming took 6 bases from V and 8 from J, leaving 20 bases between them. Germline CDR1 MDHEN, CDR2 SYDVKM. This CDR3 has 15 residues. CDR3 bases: TGTGCCAGCAGGGAGGCCAGGGGTATATTGGACACCATATATTTT. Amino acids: CASREARGILDTIYF.

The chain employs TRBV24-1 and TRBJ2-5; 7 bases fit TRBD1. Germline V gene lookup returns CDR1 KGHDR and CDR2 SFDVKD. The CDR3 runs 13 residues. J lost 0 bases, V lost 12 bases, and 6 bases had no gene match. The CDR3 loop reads CAVRDSNQETQYF. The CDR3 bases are TGTGCCGTCCGGGACAGCAACCAAGAGACCCAGTACTTC.

The CDR3 loop is CASSFQGASTDTQYF. The CDR3 region has the DNA TGTGCCAGCAGTTTTCAAGGGGCTAGCACAGATACGCAGTATTTT. The chain couples TRBV28 to TRBJ2-3, with D perhaps matching TRBD1 (5 bases). CDR1 and CDR2 (germline): MDHEN, SYDVKM. This CDR3 contains 15 residues. Deletions cut 3 bases from V and 0 bases from J, with 10 bases between.

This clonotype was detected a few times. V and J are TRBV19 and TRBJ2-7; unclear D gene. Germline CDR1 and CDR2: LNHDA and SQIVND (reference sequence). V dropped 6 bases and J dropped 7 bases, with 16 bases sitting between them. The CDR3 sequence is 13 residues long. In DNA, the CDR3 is TGTGCCAGTAGCCTAATCCCGAGGCGGGAGCAGTACTTC. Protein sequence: CASSLIPRREQYF.

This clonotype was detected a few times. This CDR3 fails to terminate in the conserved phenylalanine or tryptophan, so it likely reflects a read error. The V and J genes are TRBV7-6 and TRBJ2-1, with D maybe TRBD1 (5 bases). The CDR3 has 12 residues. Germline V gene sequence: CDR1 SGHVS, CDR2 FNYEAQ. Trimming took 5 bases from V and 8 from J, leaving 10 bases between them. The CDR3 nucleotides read TGTGCCAGCAGCGGGCAGGGTGATGAGCAGTTCATC. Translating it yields CASSGQGDEQFI.

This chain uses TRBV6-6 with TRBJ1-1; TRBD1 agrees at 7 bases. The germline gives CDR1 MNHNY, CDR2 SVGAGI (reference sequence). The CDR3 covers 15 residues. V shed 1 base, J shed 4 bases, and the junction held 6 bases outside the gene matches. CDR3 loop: CASSYWEGASTEAFF. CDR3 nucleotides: TGTGCCAGCAGTTACTGGGAGGGGGCTAGCACTGAAGCTTTCTTT.

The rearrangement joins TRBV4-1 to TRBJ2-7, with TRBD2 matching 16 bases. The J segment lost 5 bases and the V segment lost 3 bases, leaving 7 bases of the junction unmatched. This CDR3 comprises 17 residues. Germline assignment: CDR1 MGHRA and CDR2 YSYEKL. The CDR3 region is CASSQFGTSGRADEQYF. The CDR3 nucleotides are TGCGCCAGCAGCCAGTTTGGGACTAGCGGGAGGGCCGACGAGCAGTACTTC.

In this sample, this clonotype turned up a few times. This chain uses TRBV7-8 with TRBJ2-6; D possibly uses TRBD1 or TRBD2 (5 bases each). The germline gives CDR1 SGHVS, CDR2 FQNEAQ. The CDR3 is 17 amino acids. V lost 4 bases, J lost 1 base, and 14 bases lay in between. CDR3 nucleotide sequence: TGTGCCAGCAGCTACCGGGACGGAGTTTCTGGGGCCAACGTCCTGACTTTC. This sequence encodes CASSYRDGVSGANVLTF.

The CDR3 is CASRTYRQGGTEAFF. In DNA form, the CDR3 reads TGTGCCAGCAGAACATACAGACAGGGCGGCACTGAAGCTTTCTTT. This sequence joins TRBV28 and TRBJ1-1; the match to TRBD1 covers 7 bases. The J segment lost 4 bases and the V segment lost 6 bases, leaving 11 bases of the junction unmatched. This CDR3 spans 15 amino acids. Germline CDR1 is MDHEN and CDR2 is SYDVKM. Using reference TRBV28 and TRBJ1-1 for the parts outside the CDR3, the full variable domain is DVKVTQSSRYLVKRTGEKVFLECVQDMDHENMFWYRQDPGLGLRLIYFSYDVKMKEKGDIPEGYSVSREKKERFSLILESASTNQTSMYLCASRTYRQGGTEAFFGQGTRLTVV.

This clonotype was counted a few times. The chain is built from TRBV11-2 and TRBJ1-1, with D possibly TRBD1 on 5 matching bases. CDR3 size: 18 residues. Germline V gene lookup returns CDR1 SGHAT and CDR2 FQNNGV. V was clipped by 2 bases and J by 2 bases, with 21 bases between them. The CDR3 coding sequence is TGTGCCAGCAGCTTAAAAAGTCCCAGGGCCTCTCCTAACACTGAAGCTTTCTTT. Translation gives CASSLKSPRASPNTEAFF.